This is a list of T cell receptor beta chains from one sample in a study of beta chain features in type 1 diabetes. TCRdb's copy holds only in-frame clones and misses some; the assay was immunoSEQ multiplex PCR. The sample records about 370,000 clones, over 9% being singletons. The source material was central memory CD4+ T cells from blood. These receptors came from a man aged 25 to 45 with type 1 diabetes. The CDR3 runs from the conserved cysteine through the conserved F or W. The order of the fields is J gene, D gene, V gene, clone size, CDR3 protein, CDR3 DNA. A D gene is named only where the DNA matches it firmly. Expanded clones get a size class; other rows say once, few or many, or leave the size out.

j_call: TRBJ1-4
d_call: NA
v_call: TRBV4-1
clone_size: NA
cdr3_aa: CASSQVAAHEKLFF
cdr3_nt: TGCGCCAGCAGCCAAGTAGCTGCCCATGAAAAACTGTTTTTT

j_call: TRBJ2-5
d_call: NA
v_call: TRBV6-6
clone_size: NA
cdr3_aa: CASSYLKTQYF
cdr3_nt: TGTGCCAGCAGTTATTTAAAGACCCAGTACTTC

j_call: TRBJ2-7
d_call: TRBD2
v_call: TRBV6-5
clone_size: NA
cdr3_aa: CASSYSGTSVEQYF
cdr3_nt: TGTGCCAGCAGTTACTCCGGGACTAGCGTTGAGCAGTACTTC

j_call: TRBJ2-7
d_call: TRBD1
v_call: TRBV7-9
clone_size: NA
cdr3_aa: CASSLDRAGTYEQYF
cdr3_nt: TGTGCCAGCAGCTTGGACAGGGCCGGTACCTACGAGCAGTACTTC

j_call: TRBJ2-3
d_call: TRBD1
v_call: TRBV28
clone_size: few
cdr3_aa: CASRSPGQGAQTDTQYF
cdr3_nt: TGTGCCAGCAGATCTCCGGGACAGGGGGCTCAAACAGATACGCAGTATTTT

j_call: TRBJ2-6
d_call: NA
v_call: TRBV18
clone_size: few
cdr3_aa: CASSPRSVSSGANVLTF
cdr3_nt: TGTGCCAGCTCACCCCGATCAGTTTCCTCTGGGGCCAACGTCCTGACTTTC

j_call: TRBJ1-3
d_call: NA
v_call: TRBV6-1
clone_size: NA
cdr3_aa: CASGQAGKGGNTIYF
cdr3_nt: TGTGCCAGCGGTCAGGCAGGGAAAGGCGGTAACACCATATATTTT

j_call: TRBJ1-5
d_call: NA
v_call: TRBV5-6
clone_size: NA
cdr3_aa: CASSLVGQPQHF
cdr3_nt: TGTGCCAGCAGCTTGGTGGGTCAGCCCCAGCATTTT

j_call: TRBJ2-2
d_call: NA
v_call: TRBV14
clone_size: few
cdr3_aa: CASSQRTAMNTGELFF
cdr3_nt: TGTGCCAGCAGCCAAAGGACAGCGATGAACACCGGGGAGCTGTTTTTT

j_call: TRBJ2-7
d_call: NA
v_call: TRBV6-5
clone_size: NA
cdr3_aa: CASSYGPYEQYF
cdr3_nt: TGTGCCAGCAGTTACGGACCGTACGAGCAGTACTTC

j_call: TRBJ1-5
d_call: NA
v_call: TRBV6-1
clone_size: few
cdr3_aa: CASTPVGFNQPQHF
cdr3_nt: TGTGCCAGCACCCCCGTGGGTTTCAATCAGCCCCAGCATTTT

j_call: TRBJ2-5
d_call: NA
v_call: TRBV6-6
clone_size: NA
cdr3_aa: CASIRGLQETQYF
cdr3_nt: TGTGCCAGCATCAGGGGTCTCCAAGAGACCCAGTACTTC

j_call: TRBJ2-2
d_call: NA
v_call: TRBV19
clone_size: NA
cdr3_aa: CASTIYTNGF
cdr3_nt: TGTGCCAGTACCATTTACACAAACGGTTTT

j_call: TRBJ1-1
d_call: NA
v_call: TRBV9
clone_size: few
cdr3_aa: CASSQATEAFF
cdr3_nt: TGTGCCAGCAGCCAGGCCACAGAAGCTTTCTTT

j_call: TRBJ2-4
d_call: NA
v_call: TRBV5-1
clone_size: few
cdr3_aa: CASSEGLIGDIQYF
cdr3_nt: TGCGCCAGCAGTGAGGGACTTATCGGGGACATTCAGTACTTC

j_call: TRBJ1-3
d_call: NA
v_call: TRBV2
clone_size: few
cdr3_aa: CASSGMTAGNTIYF
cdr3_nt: TGTGCCAGCAGTGGGATGACAGCTGGAAACACCATATATTTT

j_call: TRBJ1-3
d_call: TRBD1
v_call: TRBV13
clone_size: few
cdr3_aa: CASSLTGGRGNTIYF
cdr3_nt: TGTGCCAGCAGCTTAACAGGGGGCCGTGGAAACACCATATATTTT

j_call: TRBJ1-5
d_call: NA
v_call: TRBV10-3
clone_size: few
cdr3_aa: CAISESDTGYGNQPQHF
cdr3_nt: TGTGCCATCAGTGAGTCAGATACAGGGTACGGCAATCAGCCCCAGCATTTT

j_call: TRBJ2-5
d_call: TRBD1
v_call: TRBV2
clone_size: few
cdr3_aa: CASNRDRQETQYF
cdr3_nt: TGTGCCAGCAACAGGGACAGGCAAGAGACCCAGTACTTC

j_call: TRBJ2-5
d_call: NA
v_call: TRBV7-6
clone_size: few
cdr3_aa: CASSRGTQETQYF
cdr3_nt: TGTGCCAGCAGCCGGGGGACCCAAGAGACCCAGTACTTC

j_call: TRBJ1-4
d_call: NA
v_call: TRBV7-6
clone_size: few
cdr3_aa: CASSFVGREKLFF
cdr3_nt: TGTGCCAGCAGCTTCGTAGGCCGTGAAAAACTGTTTTTT

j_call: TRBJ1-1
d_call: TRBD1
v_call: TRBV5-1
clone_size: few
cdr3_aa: CASSLVGQGWGEAFF
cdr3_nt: TGCGCCAGCAGCTTGGTCGGACAGGGGTGGGGTGAAGCTTTCTTT

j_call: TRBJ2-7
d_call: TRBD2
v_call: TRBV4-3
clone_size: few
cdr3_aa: CASRLTLASGGSSYEQYF
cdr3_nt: TGCGCCAGCAGACTAACCCTTGCTAGCGGGGGAAGCTCCTACGAGCAGTACTTC

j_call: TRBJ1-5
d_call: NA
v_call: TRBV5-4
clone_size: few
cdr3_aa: CASSWTGHSNQPQHF
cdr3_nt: TGTGCCAGCAGCTGGACGGGCCATAGCAATCAGCCCCAGCATTTT

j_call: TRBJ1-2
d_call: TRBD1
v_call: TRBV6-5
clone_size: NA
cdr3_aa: CASSPGDRVVYGYTF
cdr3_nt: TGTGCCAGCAGTCCCGGCGACAGGGTCGTATATGGCTACACCTTC

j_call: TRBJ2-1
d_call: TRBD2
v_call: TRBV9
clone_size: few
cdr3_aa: CASSVGGLAELVEQFF
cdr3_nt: TGTGCCAGCAGCGTAGGCGGACTAGCTGAGTTGGTTGAGCAGTTCTTC

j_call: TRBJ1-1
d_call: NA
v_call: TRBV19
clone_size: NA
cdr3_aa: CASSRVWNTEAFF
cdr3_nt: TGTGCCAGTAGTAGGGTCTGGAACACTGAAGCTTTCTTT

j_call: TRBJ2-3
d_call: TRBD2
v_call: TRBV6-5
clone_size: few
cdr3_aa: CASRSREGPTDTQYF
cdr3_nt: TGTGCCAGCAGGAGCCGGGAGGGGCCCACAGATACGCAGTATTTT

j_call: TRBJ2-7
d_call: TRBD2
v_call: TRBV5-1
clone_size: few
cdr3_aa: CASSPGTSGFYEQYF
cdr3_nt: TGCGCCAGCAGCCCGGGGACTAGCGGGTTCTACGAGCAGTACTTC

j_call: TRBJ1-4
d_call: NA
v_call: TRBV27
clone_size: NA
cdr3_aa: CASSLFGRIQEKLFF
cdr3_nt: TGTGCCAGCAGTTTATTCGGGAGGATACAAGAAAAACTGTTTTTT

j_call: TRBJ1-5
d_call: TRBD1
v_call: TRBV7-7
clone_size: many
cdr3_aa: CASSPGQGQPQHF
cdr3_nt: TGTGCTAGCAGCCCGGGACAGGGGCAGCCCCAGCATTTT

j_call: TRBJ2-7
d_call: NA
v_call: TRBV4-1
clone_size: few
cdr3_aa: CASSQGDILSYEQYF
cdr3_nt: TGCGCCAGCAGCCAAGGAGACATCCTCTCCTACGAGCAGTACTTC

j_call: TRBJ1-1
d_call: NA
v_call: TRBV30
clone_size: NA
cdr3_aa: CAWSVLGGYPTEAFF
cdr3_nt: TGTGCCTGGAGTGTATTAGGGGGGTACCCCACTGAAGCTTTCTTT

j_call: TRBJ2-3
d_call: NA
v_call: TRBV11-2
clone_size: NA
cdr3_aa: CASSKTGWGNTQYF
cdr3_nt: TGTGCCAGCAGCAAGACGGGTTGGGGTAATACGCAGTATTTT

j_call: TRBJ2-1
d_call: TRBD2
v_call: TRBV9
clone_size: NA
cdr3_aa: CASSASAGGHGNEQFF
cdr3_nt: TGTGCCAGCAGCGCCTCAGCGGGAGGACATGGCAATGAGCAGTTCTTC

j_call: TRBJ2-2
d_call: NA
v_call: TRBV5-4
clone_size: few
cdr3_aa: CASSFIGSNTGELFF
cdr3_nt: TGTGCCAGCAGCTTCATAGGTTCGAACACCGGGGAGCTGTTTTTT

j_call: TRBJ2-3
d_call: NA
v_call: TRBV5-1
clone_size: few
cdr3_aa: CASSPLGVMQDTQYF
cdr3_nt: TGCGCCAGCAGCCCCTTAGGAGTCATGCAAGATACGCAGTATTTT

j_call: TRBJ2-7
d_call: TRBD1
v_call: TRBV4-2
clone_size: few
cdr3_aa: CASSQASGTGENEQYF
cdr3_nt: TGTGCCAGCAGCCAAGCTTCCGGGACAGGGGAAAACGAGCAGTACTTC

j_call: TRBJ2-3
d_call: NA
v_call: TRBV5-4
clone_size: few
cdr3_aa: CASSLGSGAGTDTQYF
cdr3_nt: TGTGCCAGCAGCTTGGGTTCGGGGGCCGGCACAGATACGCAGTATTTT

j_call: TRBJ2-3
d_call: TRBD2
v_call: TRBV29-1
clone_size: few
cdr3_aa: CSVRAGEGTDTQYF
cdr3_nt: TGCAGCGTTAGAGCGGGAGAGGGCACAGATACGCAGTATTTT

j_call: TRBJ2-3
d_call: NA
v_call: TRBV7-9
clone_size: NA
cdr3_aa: CATEKTDTQYF
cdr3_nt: TGTGCCACAGAGAAGACAGATACGCAGTATTTT

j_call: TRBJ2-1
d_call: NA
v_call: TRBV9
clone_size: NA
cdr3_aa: CASSVQVSSYNEQFF
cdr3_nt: TGTGCCAGCAGCGTACAGGTTAGCTCCTACAATGAGCAGTTCTTC

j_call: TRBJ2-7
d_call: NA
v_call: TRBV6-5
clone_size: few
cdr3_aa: CASRRTSTSYEQYF
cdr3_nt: TGTGCCAGCAGACGGACTTCTACCTCCTACGAGCAGTACTTC

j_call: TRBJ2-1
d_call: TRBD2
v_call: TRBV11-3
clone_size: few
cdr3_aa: CASSLTSGTGTYNEQFF
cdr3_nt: TGTGCCAGCAGCTTAACTAGCGGAACAGGGACCTACAATGAGCAGTTCTTC

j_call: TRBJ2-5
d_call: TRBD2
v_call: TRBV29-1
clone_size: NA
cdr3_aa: CSGRTSGQETQYF
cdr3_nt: TGCAGCGGCCGGACTAGCGGGCAAGAGACCCAGTACTTC

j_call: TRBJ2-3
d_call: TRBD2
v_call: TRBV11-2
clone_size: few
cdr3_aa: CASSLRLAGDTDTQYF
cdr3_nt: TGTGCCAGCAGCTTAAGACTAGCGGGAGACACAGATACGCAGTATTTT

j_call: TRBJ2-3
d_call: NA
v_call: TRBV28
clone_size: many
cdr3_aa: CASPKSTDTQYF
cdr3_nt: TGTGCCAGCCCTAAAAGCACAGATACGCAGTATTTT

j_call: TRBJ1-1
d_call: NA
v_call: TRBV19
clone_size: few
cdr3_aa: CASSIDLPGPSREAFF
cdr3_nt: TGTGCCAGTAGTATAGATCTCCCGGGCCCCTCCCGCGAAGCTTTCTTT

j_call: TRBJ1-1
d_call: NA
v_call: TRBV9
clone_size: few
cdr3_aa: CASSRHQGTEAFF
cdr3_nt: TGTGCCAGCAGCAGACATCAGGGAACTGAAGCTTTCTTT

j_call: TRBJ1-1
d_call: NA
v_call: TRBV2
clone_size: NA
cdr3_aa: CASGYTEAFF
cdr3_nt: TGTGCCAGCGGATACACTGAAGCTTTCTTT

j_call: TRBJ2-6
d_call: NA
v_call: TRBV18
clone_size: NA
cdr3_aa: CASSPPLAGWSSGANVLTF
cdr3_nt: TGTGCCAGCTCACCACCTCTGGCGGGTTGGAGCTCTGGGGCCAACGTCCTGACTTTC

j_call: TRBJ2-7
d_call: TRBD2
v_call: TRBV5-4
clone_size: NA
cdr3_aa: CASSLGLAVSNSYEQYF
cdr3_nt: TGTGCCAGCAGCTTGGGACTAGCGGTCTCGAACTCCTACGAGCAGTACTTC

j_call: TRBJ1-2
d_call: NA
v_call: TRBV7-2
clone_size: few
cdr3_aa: CASSLDPAGREVGYTF
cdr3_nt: TGTGCCAGCAGCTTAGATCCGGCAGGGAGGGAGGTGGGCTACACCTTC